Here is one T cell receptor (beta chain) with its context. Antigen unknown. V was trimmed by 0 bases and J by 0 bases, leaving 6 bases between them. CDR1 and CDR2 from the germline V gene are KGHSH and LQKENI. The CDR3 runs to 15 residues. The data belong to a study of OX40 agonist ivuxolimab in advanced cancers. The study, taken as a whole, reports: The study did not work out the antigen specificity of the expanded peripheral T cells.

Measured with immunoSEQ multiplex PCR; TCRdb has only the in-frame clones, and not every one. The sample records fewer than 100,000 clones, approximately 91% being singletons. V is TRBV18 and J is TRBJ1-5; possibly TRBD1 for D (6 bases). This TCR was sampled from an adult with an advanced solid tumor such as melanoma, head and neck, liver or kidney cancer. This specimen consisted of CD4+ or CD8+ T cells sorted from blood, obtained in a trial of the OX40 agonist ivuxolimab. The CDR3 is CASSPPTGSNQPQHF. The CDR3 nucleotides read TGTGCCAGCTCACCACCGACAGGTAGCAATCAGCCCCAGCATTTT.